Sequencing of this TCR beta chain was carried out in a study of blood T cells in healthy people across ages. Findings and caveats of the study: PBMCs that were unsorted prevented a conclusive naive versus antigen-experienced comparison.

About this clonotype: No antigen is known for it.

Deletions cut 7 bases from V and 6 bases from J, with 19 bases between. The CDR3 contains 15 residues. CDR1 and CDR2 from the germline V gene are SGHTA and FQGNSA. PCR was performed a second time for about 7 to 12 cycles using a sample-barcoded 5' primer and a J-beta primer mix. TCRdb used MiXCR to reprocess the 5' RACE reads, holding one entry per CDR3 protein. The table shows over 950,000 distinct CDR3 sequences, with about two fifths occurring only once. The specimen sequenced was blood. The clonotype originates from a man between 18 and 35 years old in good health. The rearrangement uses TRBV7-2 and TRBJ2-1, with D possibly matching TRBD2 (5 bases). CDR3 residues: CASIKDRRAGNEQFF. The CDR3 region has the DNA TGTGCCAGCATCAAAGACCGACGGGCGGGCAATGAGCAGTTCTTC.